Shown below are 19 T cell receptor beta chains from a single sample sequenced in a study of T cells in Graves' hyperthyroidism and ophthalmopathy. RNA transcripts yielded amplified TCR beta CDR3 regions. First-round RT-PCR of the TCR CDR3 relied on the HTBI primer set. A single record per CDR3 protein comes from TCRdb applying MiXCR to the multiplex PCR reads. The sample lists about 560,000 distinct CDR3 sequences, 14% seen once, with about 15% in the top ten. The specimen was blood. The receptor set was obtained from a woman aged 40 to 55 with Graves' hyperthyroidism.

This clonotype has at least ten counts. The V call is TRBV29-1, the J call TRBJ2-5; no clear D gene. This CDR3 has 13 amino acids. CDR1 SQVTM and CDR2 ANQGSEA come from the germline V gene. V was trimmed by 7 bases and J by 1 base, leaving 13 bases between them. CDR3 in DNA: TGCAGCGCACGCACCCAGTCCCAAGAGACCCAGTACTTC. Translation gives CSARTQSQETQYF.

Only a few counts were recorded for this clonotype. The V and J genes are TRBV20-1 and TRBJ2-5, with 9 bases fitting TRBD2. This CDR3 region has 14 residues. Trimming cost V 3 bases and J 2 bases; bases outside gene matches: 4. Per germline, CDR1 DFQATT and CDR2 SNEGSKA (reference sequence). CDR3 DNA sequence: TGCAGTGCTAGCGTGCGGGAGGGGCAAGAGACCCAGTACTTC. Translating it yields CSASVREGQETQYF.

This clonotype was detected many times. The CDR3 nucleotides are TGTGCCAGCAGCCTCACGCCGGGACAGGGGGCTTACGAGCAGTACTTC. Residues: CASSLTPGQGAYEQYF. V is TRBV3-1 and J is TRBJ2-7, with 12 bases fitting TRBD1. CDR3 length: 16 amino acids. Germline lookup yields CDR1 LGHDT and CDR2 YNNKEL (reference sequence). V gave up 4 bases and J gave up 4 bases; unmatched junction bases: 8.

The chain links TRBV12-3 or TRBV12-4 to TRBJ2-2, with 8 bases aligning to TRBD2. This CDR3 region has 16 residues. V shed 4 bases and J 4 bases; nucleotides not matched to a gene: 8. The CDR3 protein is CASSYGRAPGTGELFF. CDR3 nucleotide sequence: TGTGCCAGCAGTTACGGGAGGGCCCCGGGCACCGGGGAGCTGTTTTTT.

Ten or more counts support this clonotype. This chain links TRBV18 with TRBJ2-2; D not certain. V was pared by 3 bases and J by 2 bases, with 4 bases between. This CDR3 has 13 amino acids. Germline V gene data show CDR1 as KGHSH and CDR2 as LQKENI. The CDR3 protein is CASSPENTGELFF. CDR3 DNA sequence: TGTGCCAGCTCACCGGAAAACACCGGGGAGCTGTTTTTT.

This clonotype was seen many times. This chain connects TRBV29-1 to TRBJ2-7, with D possibly TRBD2 on 6 matching bases. V lost 1 base and J 2 bases, leaving 12 bases between the germline ends. This CDR3 spans 14 amino acids. Germline V gene sequence: CDR1 SQVTM, CDR2 ANQGSEA. CDR3 coding DNA: TGCAGCGTTGAAGTGGGGGGATACACCTACGAGCAGTACTTC. Its translation: CSVEVGGYTYEQYF.

This chain joins TRBV5-1 and TRBJ2-5, with D perhaps TRBD2 (5 bases). The CDR3 has 14 amino acids. Germline values: CDR1 SGHRS, CDR2 YFSETQ. V was shortened by 4 bases and J by 5 bases, with 15 bases between the two germline ends. Here the CDR3 DNA reads TGCGCCAGCAGCCCTTTCTCCCGAGGGGAGACCCAGTACTTC. As protein: CASSPFSRGETQYF.

Only a few counts were recorded for this clonotype. The rearrangement uses TRBV6-1 and TRBJ2-5; 8 positions match TRBD2. V lost 4 bases to trimming and J lost 5 bases; unmatched junction nucleotides: 9. Germline V lookup: CDR1 MNHNS, CDR2 SASEGT. This CDR3 region has 15 residues. The CDR3 here is CASSGLGAGGETQYF. CDR3 DNA sequence: TGTGCCAGCAGTGGTCTTGGGGCGGGAGGTGAGACCCAGTACTTC.

Many counts were recorded for this clonotype. The V call is TRBV2, the J call TRBJ2-4; D is ambiguous. Germline V CDR1 and CDR2: SNHLY, FYNNEI. The germline V and J ends were trimmed by 3 bases and 2 bases, with 14 bases remaining between them. This CDR3 comprises 16 residues. CDR3 sequence (DNA): TGTGCCAGCAGTGACGAAGTAGCTCGGACCAAAAACATTCAGTACTTC. Its translation: CASSDEVARTKNIQYF.

This chain uses TRBV19 with TRBJ1-5, with 9 bases that match TRBD1. V shed 2 bases, J shed 4 bases, and the junction held 12 bases outside the gene matches. Germline V gene sequence: CDR1 LNHDA, CDR2 SQIVND (reference sequence). CDR3 size: 18 residues. The DNA for the CDR3 is TGTGCCAGTAGTATACCCCAGGGACACGACAGGGGGAATCAGCCCCAGCATTTT. Translation: CASSIPQGHDRGNQPQHF.

The chain links TRBV5-1 to TRBJ2-2; weak D call: TRBD2 (5 bases). Deletions cut 5 bases from V and 5 bases from J, with 16 bases between. This CDR3 is built from 15 residues. CDR1 and CDR2 (germline): SGHRS, YFSETQ. The DNA of the CDR3 is TGCGCCAGCAGTCCCTACCGGGAAGATACCGGGGAGCTGTTTTTT. This gives the protein CASSPYREDTGELFF. The whole variable domain, filled in from reference TRBV5-1 and TRBJ2-2, reads KAGVTQTPRYLIKTRGQQVTLSCSPISGHRSVSWYQQTPGQGLQFLFEYFSETQRNKGNFPGRFSGRQFSNSRSEMNVSTLELGDSALYLCASSPYREDTGELFFGEGSRLTVL.

A few counts support this clonotype. The genes are TRBV2 and TRBJ2-5; TRBD2 matches at 15 bases. Germline V lookup: CDR1 SNHLY, CDR2 FYNNEI. With V trimmed by 6 bases and J by 6 bases, 11 bases remained unmatched. The CDR3 covers 17 residues. The DNA for the CDR3 is TGTGCCAGCAGCCTGGAAGGGGGACTAGCGGGAGGACAGACCCAGTACTTC. This encodes CASSLEGGLAGGQTQYF.

This chain uses TRBV2 with TRBJ2-2; TRBD1 aligns across 10 bases. Trimming took 6 bases from V and 8 from J; bases not matched to a gene: 6. Germline loops: CDR1 SNHLY, CDR2 FYNNEI. The CDR3 is 14 residues long. This CDR3 reads CASRAGTGAGELFF. Written as DNA, the CDR3 is TGTGCCAGCAGGGCCGGGACAGGGGCAGGGGAGCTGTTTTTT.

V and J are TRBV14 and TRBJ2-3; 11 nucleotides align to TRBD2. This CDR3 contains 16 residues. Per the germline V gene, CDR1 is SGHDN and CDR2 is FVKESK. J was trimmed by 5 bases and V by 2 bases; bases with no gene match: 6. CDR3 amino acids: CASSQKLAGVIDTQYF. DNA for the CDR3: TGTGCCAGCAGCCAAAAACTAGCGGGAGTTATAGATACGCAGTATTTT.

The chain recombines TRBV28 with TRBJ1-5; D is perhaps TRBD1 (6 bases). Germline V gene data show CDR1 as MDHEN and CDR2 as SYDVKM. V gave up 7 bases and J gave up 6 bases, with 16 bases separating them. CDR3 size: 14 residues. The CDR3 DNA is TGTGCCAGCACGGGGGGGGGGGCGGTTCAGCCCCAGCATTTT. It translates to CASTGGGAVQPQHF.

The genes are TRBV7-2 and TRBJ2-1; 7 positions match TRBD2. CDR1 SGHTA and CDR2 FQGNSA come from the germline V gene. The CDR3 is made up of 15 amino acids. V lost 6 bases, J lost 7 bases, and 12 bases stayed unmatched. The CDR3 protein is CASSQGGGSQNEQFF. The CDR3 nucleotides are TGTGCCAGCAGTCAAGGTGGCGGGAGTCAGAATGAGCAGTTCTTC.

This clonotype showed up many times. The chain joins TRBV29-1 to TRBJ2-7; the D is unclear. Germline loops: CDR1 SQVTM, CDR2 ANQGSEA. V was trimmed by 4 bases and J by 2 bases, leaving 12 bases between them. The CDR3 loop spans 13 amino acids. The CDR3 coding sequence is TGCAGCGTTGGGGCCAGGCTGACCTACGAGCAGTACTTC. It yields the protein CSVGARLTYEQYF.

This clonotype was picked up a small number of times. This rearrangement joins TRBV9 to TRBJ2-2, with D hard to call. The CDR3 length is 16 residues. Germline V gene lookup returns CDR1 SGDLS and CDR2 YYNGEE. Trimming cost V 2 bases and J 6 bases, with 17 bases left between them. The CDR3 DNA reads TGTGCCAGCAGCGTGACCCCGGGCTCCGGTTCCGGGGAGCTGTTTTTT. Protein: CASSVTPGSGSGELFF. The whole variable domain, remainder taken from reference TRBV9 and TRBJ2-2, is DSGVTQTPKHLITATGQRVTLRCSPRSGDLSVYWYQQSLDQGLQFLIQYYNGEERAKGNILERFSAQQFPDLHSELNLSSLELGDSALYFCASSVTPGSGSGELFFGEGSRLTVL.

This clonotype was found a few times. The chain uses TRBV14 and TRBJ2-7; 11 nucleotides line up with TRBD1. The CDR3 runs 15 residues. Germline V lookup: CDR1 SGHDN, CDR2 FVKESK. V lost 1 base, J lost 4 bases, and 3 bases stayed unmatched. The CDR3 nucleotides read TGTGCCAGCAGCCAAGCCGGGACAGGGGGTTACGAGCAGTACTTC. Protein: CASSQAGTGGYEQYF. The full variable domain, completed using reference TRBV14 and TRBJ2-7, is EAGVTQFPSHSVIEKGQTVTLRCDPISGHDNLYWYRRVMGKEIKFLLHFVKESKQDESGMPNNRFLAERTGGTYSTLKVQPAELEDSGVYFCASSQAGTGGYEQYFGPGTRLTVT.